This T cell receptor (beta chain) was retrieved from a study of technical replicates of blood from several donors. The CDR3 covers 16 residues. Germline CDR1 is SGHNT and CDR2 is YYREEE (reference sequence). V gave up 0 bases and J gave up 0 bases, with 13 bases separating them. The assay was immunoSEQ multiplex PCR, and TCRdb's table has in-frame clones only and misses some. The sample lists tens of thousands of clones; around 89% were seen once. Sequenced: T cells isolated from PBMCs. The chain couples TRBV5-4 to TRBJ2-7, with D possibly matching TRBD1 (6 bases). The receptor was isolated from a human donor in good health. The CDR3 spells CASSLGQGKSSYEQYF. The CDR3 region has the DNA TGTGCCAGCAGCTTGGGGCAGGGGAAAAGCTCCTACGAGCAGTACTTC.